The next 12 T cell receptor beta chains were all read from a single sample in a study of OX40 agonist ivuxolimab in advanced cancers. Profiled with immunoSEQ multiplex PCR; TCRdb holds only in-frame clones, not every one. The sample lists some 25,000 clones; 80% to 90% were seen once. Source: CD4+ or CD8+ T cells sorted from blood, taken in a trial of the OX40 agonist ivuxolimab. Receptors were obtained from an adult with an advanced solid tumor such as melanoma, head and neck, liver or kidney cancer.

This chain joins TRBV5-1 and TRBJ1-6; 7 bases are shared with TRBD1. Per the germline V gene, CDR1 is SGHRS and CDR2 is YFSETQ. Trimming removed 4 bases from V and 0 bases from J; junction bases left unmatched: 7. The CDR3 length is 17 residues. The CDR3: CASSPEGASSYNSPLHF. CDR3 nucleotide sequence: TGCGCCAGCAGCCCGGAGGGGGCCTCCTCCTATAATTCACCCCTCCACTTT.

This clone was counted between two and nine times. This chain connects TRBV13 to TRBJ2-7, with D possibly being TRBD2 (5 bases). The CDR3 has 17 amino acids. The V end was cut by 3 bases, the J end by 7 bases, with 25 bases between. The V gene's germline CDR1 is PRHDT and CDR2 FYEKMQ (reference sequence). CDR3 amino acids: CASSLGYSDGPSGEQYF. The CDR3 DNA reads TGTGCCAGCAGCTTGGGGTATTCGGACGGGCCCTCGGGGGAGCAGTACTTC.

The chain is built from TRBV7-9 and TRBJ2-3; D is possibly TRBD1 (5 bases). Trimming shortened V by 2 bases and J by 5 bases, and 14 bases separated the two germline ends. Germline assignment: CDR1 SEHNR and CDR2 FQNEAQ (reference sequence). The CDR3 covers 15 residues. In DNA form, the CDR3 reads TGTGCCAGCAGCTTAACAGTTATTCAGGGAGATACGCAGTATTTT. Encoded protein: CASSLTVIQGDTQYF.

Only one count was recorded for this clone. This chain uses TRBV27 with TRBJ2-1; D is uncertain. The CDR3 spans 11 residues. Germline CDR1 reads MNHEY; CDR2 reads SMNVEV (reference sequence). Deletions cut 6 bases from V and 7 bases from J, with 7 bases between. The CDR3 coding sequence is TGTGCCAGCAGCCGAGCAAATGAGCAGTTCTTC. It codes for CASSRANEQFF.

Regarding this clone: A junction boundary mismatches the germline segment, possibly from a read error. The chain joins TRBV6-5 to TRBJ2-7; D is undetermined. Per the germline V gene, CDR1 is MNHEY and CDR2 is SVGAGI. The CDR3 length is 12 residues. Here the CDR3 DNA reads TGTGCCATCAGTCAGGACGGGTACGAGCAGTACTTC. Its translation is CAISQDGYEQYF.

The chain carries TRBV7-2 and TRBJ1-5; 9 positions agree with TRBD1. This CDR3 region has 15 residues. Germline loops: CDR1 SGHTA, CDR2 FQGNSA. Trimming took 4 bases from V and 1 from J; bases not matched to a gene: 2. The CDR3 DNA reads as TGTGCCAGCAGCTGGGGGACAGGGAGCAATCAGCCCCAGCATTTT. Amino acid sequence: CASSWGTGSNQPQHF.

This clone was counted a single time. For the CDR3, the DNA is TGTGCCATCAGTGGATGGGGCGAGCAAGAGACCCAGTACTTC. Its protein product is CAISGWGEQETQYF. V gene TRBV10-3 combines with J gene TRBJ2-5; D may be TRBD1 (5 bases). The CDR3 extends over 14 amino acids. V gave up 4 bases and J gave up 2 bases, with 11 bases separating them. CDR1 and CDR2 (germline): ENHRY, SYGVKD.

V is TRBV27 and J is TRBJ2-2; D is unresolved. V lost 4 bases and J lost 1, with 4 bases in between. The CDR3 loop spans 13 amino acids. Germline values: CDR1 MNHEY, CDR2 SMNVEV (reference sequence). The CDR3 nucleotides read TGTGCCAGCAGTTACGTGAACACCGGGGAGCTGTTTTTT. Translating gives CASSYVNTGELFF.

The CDR3 spells CASSQERDSRNSPLHF. Here the CDR3 DNA reads TGCGCCAGCAGCCAAGAACGAGACAGCCGGAATTCACCCCTCCACTTT. This chain links TRBV4-1 with TRBJ1-6, with a tentative D call TRBD1 (5 bases). Germline V gives CDR1 MGHRA, CDR2 YSYEKL. Deletions cut 0 bases from V and 7 bases from J, with 13 bases between. CDR3 length: 16 amino acids.

This clone has just a few counts. The chain combines TRBV6-6 with TRBJ1-1; D unclear. Trimming took 8 bases from V and 6 from J, leaving 10 bases between them. The CDR3 spans 11 residues. Germline values: CDR1 MNHNY, CDR2 SVGAGI (reference sequence). The CDR3 loop reads CASSNTAEAFF. Written as DNA, the CDR3 is TGTGCCAGCTCGAATACGGCTGAAGCTTTCTTT.

The chain's CDR3 is CASSQVQADSYEQYF. In nucleotides, the CDR3 is TGCGCCAGCAGCCAAGTCCAAGCGGACTCCTACGAGCAGTACTTC. This chain joins TRBV4-1 and TRBJ2-7; a possible D gene is TRBD2 (5 bases). Trimming took off 1 base at V and 0 bases at J, with 10 bases between the two ends. CDR3 length: 15 residues. The germline V gene encodes CDR1 MGHRA and CDR2 YSYEKL.

The chain couples TRBV29-1 to TRBJ1-2, with unresolved D. This CDR3 is 13 amino acids long. Trimming removed 3 bases at V and 3 bases at J, with 11 bases between. Germline CDR1 SQVTM, CDR2 ANQGSEA. CDR3: CSVEAGTDYGYTF. The CDR3 bases are TGCAGCGTTGAGGCCGGAACCGACTATGGCTACACCTTC. The variable domain in full, completed from reference TRBV29-1 and TRBJ1-2, reads SAVISQKPSRDICQRGTSLTIQCQVDSQVTMMFWYRQQPGQSLTLIATANQGSEATYESGFVIDKFPISRPNLTFSTLTVSNMSPEDSSIYLCSVEAGTDYGYTFGSGTRLTVV.